The text below deals with one T cell receptor beta chain. Produced via immunoSEQ multiplex PCR; TCRdb's table is partial and in-frame only. In the table there are 120,000 to 150,000 clones, around 84% of which are singletons. The data belong to a study of blood T cell repertoires in COVID-19. Overall study context: COVID-19 samples collected from the United States, Italy and Spain covered acute and convalescent phases.

Germline CDR1 reads MGHRA; CDR2 reads YSYEKL. Losses at the gene ends were 1 base for V and 0 bases for J; bases not matched to a gene: 9. The CDR3 runs to 19 residues. The specimen was peripheral blood. V and J are TRBV4-1 and TRBJ2-1; 10 bases line up with TRBD2. The sequence was collected from a human donor in a cohort sampled during active COVID-19. This CDR3 is CASSQGLLAGSSSYNEQFF. The CDR3 DNA is TGCGCCAGCAGCCAAGGGTTACTAGCGGGGTCAAGCTCCTACAATGAGCAGTTCTTC.